A single sample is the source of the 20 T cell receptor beta chains below, sequenced in a study of patients and donors after allogeneic stem cell transplantation. TCRdb used MiXCR to reprocess the RT-PCR reads, holding one entry per CDR3 protein. The data show approximately 250,000 distinct CDR3 sequences, 12% to 15% seen once. Sample: blood, either unsorted or a sorted T cell fraction (not recorded which). Source of these receptors: a human donor who was either an allogeneic HSCT recipient or a stem cell or donor lymphocyte infusion donor (not recorded which). It is not recorded whose cells these are; they may come from a transplant donor.

The chain is built from TRBV4-3 and TRBJ1-5, with a possible D match to TRBD1 (6 bases). The CDR3 runs 16 residues. V was clipped by 0 bases and J by 5 bases, with 14 bases between them. The germline gives CDR1 LGHNA, CDR2 YSLEER. CDR3 residues: CASSQDRGLSDQPQHF. DNA of the CDR3: TGCGCCAGCAGCCAAGACAGGGGTTTGAGTGATCAGCCCCAGCATTTT.

This clonotype was observed many times. The CDR3 nucleotides are TGTGCCAGCAGCTCGGACCCCTATGGCTACACCTTC. Translating it yields CASSSDPYGYTF. This chain joins TRBV7-9 and TRBJ1-2; D is ambiguous. V lost 4 bases and J lost 4, with 7 bases in between. This CDR3 has 12 residues. The germline gives CDR1 SEHNR, CDR2 FQNEAQ (reference sequence). Using reference TRBV7-9 and TRBJ1-2 for the parts outside the CDR3, the full variable domain is DTGVSQNPRHKITKRGQNVTFRCDPISEHNRLYWYRQTLGQGPEFLTYFQNEAQLEKSRLLSDRFSAERPKGSFSTLEIQRTEQGDSAMYLCASSSDPYGYTFGSGTRLTVV.

CDR3 in amino acids: CASSEVRAVTQYF. For the CDR3, the DNA is TGTGCCAGCAGTGAGGTTCGGGCGGTGACCCAGTACTTC. V usage is TRBV2 and J usage is TRBJ2-5; D not certain. V shed 3 bases and J shed 7 bases, with 12 bases lying between them. This CDR3 has 13 residues. From germline, CDR1 is SNHLY and CDR2 FYNNEI.

Note on this clonotype: The germline gene is not matched at one end of the junction; a read error may be the cause. The chain uses TRBV5-1 and TRBJ1-2, with a weak D call TRBD1 (6 bases). The germline CDR1 and CDR2 sequences are SGHRS and YFSETQ. The CDR3 totals 15 residues. CDR3 sequence reads: CASRQETKSNYSYTF. The CDR3 region has the DNA TGCGCCAGTCGACAGGAGACCAAATCTAACTATAGCTACACCTTC.

This clonotype occurred many times. The chain carries TRBV3-1 and TRBJ2-1; TRBD1 aligns across 7 bases. Germline assignment: CDR1 LGHDT and CDR2 YNNKEL (reference sequence). Trimming cost V 7 bases and J 10 bases; bases outside gene matches: 4. There are 11 residues in the CDR3. CDR3 region: CASKQQGEQFF. The CDR3 DNA reads TGTGCCAGCAAACAACAGGGGGAGCAGTTCTTC.

The chain links TRBV4-2 to TRBJ2-1, with TRBD2 matching over 10 bases. CDR3 size: 16 residues. With 0 bases clipped from V and 10 bases from J, the junction kept 9 bases outside the gene matches. CDR1 and CDR2 from the germline V gene are LGHNA and YNFKEQ. CDR3 DNA sequence: TGTGCCAGCAGCCAAGAGTGGCAGCGGGGGGGCAGGGAGCAGTTCTTC. This translates into CASSQEWQRGGREQFF.

This clonotype was seen repeatedly, ten times or more. The V gene is TRBV7-9, the J gene TRBJ2-1; 7 nucleotides align to TRBD2. The CDR3 is made up of 14 amino acids. After removal of 5 bases from V and 8 bases from J, the junction contained 9 bases not matched to a gene. Germline V gives CDR1 SEHNR, CDR2 FQNEAQ (reference sequence). CDR3 DNA sequence: TGTGCCAGCAGCGGTGGACTAGTCGGGGATGAGCAGTTCTTC. The encoded protein is CASSGGLVGDEQFF.

The gene calls are TRBV6-1 and TRBJ2-7, with a tentative D call TRBD2 (5 bases). V lost 5 bases to trimming and J lost 3 bases, with 14 bases between them. Germline CDR1 is MNHNS and CDR2 is SASEGT. There are 14 residues in the CDR3. CDR3 coding DNA: TGTGCCAGCAGTCCGGACTGGGCAATCTACGAGCAGTACTTC. It yields the protein CASSPDWAIYEQYF.

A few counts support this clonotype. V is TRBV5-4 and J is TRBJ2-2; 7 bases agree with TRBD1. The CDR3 spans 16 residues. V trimming: 4 bases; J trimming: 3 bases; junction bases outside the gene matches: 9. CDR1 and CDR2 (germline): SGHNT, YYREEE (reference sequence). This CDR3 is CASSRFGQVDTGELFF. The CDR3 coding sequence is TGTGCCAGCAGCCGCTTCGGACAGGTGGACACCGGGGAGCTGTTTTTT.

This clonotype has ten or more counts. The chain employs TRBV7-2 and TRBJ2-2; D is ambiguous. This CDR3 is 14 amino acids long. Germline V lookup: CDR1 SGHTA, CDR2 FQGNSA. V gave up 0 bases and J gave up 3 bases, with 5 bases separating them. CDR3 sequence (DNA): TGTGCCAGCAGCTTAGCTCAGTACACCGGGGAGCTGTTTTTT. This encodes CASSLAQYTGELFF.

This clonotype was detected a few times. This chain joins TRBV15 and TRBJ1-2; D gene unclear. The V gene's germline CDR1 is LNHNV and CDR2 YYDKDF (reference sequence). The CDR3 length is 17 residues. The germline V and J ends were trimmed by 1 base and 4 bases, with 19 bases remaining between them. The CDR3 nucleotides read TGTGCCACCAGCAGAGCGGGCACGCCGTATTCTTTCTATGGCTACACCTTC. Amino acids: CATSRAGTPYSFYGYTF.

V gene TRBV15 combines with J gene TRBJ1-2; D is perhaps TRBD1 (5 bases). In germline, CDR1 is LNHNV, CDR2 YYDKDF (reference sequence). The CDR3 spans 15 residues. V shed 3 bases and J shed 2 bases, with 13 bases lying between them. CDR3 sequence (DNA): TGTGCCACCAGCAGTGACAGAAACATAAACTATGGCTACACCTTC. This encodes CATSSDRNINYGYTF.

J is TRBJ2-7 and V is TRBV2, with 7 bases fitting TRBD1. The V and J ends lost 5 bases and 5 bases, in that order; junction bases with no gene match: 9. CDR3 length: 14 amino acids. Germline lookup yields CDR1 SNHLY and CDR2 FYNNEI. The CDR3 protein is CASSLGRQGDEQYF. The CDR3 DNA sequence: TGTGCCAGCAGTTTGGGGAGACAGGGCGACGAGCAGTACTTC.

Of note for this clonotype: A much larger clone is a single base away; this may be a read error. The chain uses TRBV29-1 and TRBJ2-3; 10 bases line up with TRBD2. This CDR3 is built from 15 residues. Germline V lookup: CDR1 SQVTM, CDR2 ANQGSEA. Trimming removed 7 bases from V and 4 bases from J; junction bases left unmatched: 11. CDR3 sequence (DNA): TGCAGCGCCAGATCCGGGACTAGCGTGGCAGATACGCAGTATTTT. This encodes CSARSGTSVADTQYF.

The chain is built from TRBV6-2 or TRBV6-3 and TRBJ2-6, with unresolved D. From germline, CDR1 is MNHEY and CDR2 SVGEGT. This CDR3 contains 16 residues. Trimming cost V 7 bases and J 1 base, with 14 bases left between them. The chain's CDR3 is CASTEHAGSGANVLTF. The CDR3 coding sequence is TGTGCCAGCACCGAACACGCCGGGTCTGGGGCCAACGTCCTGACTTTC.

Only a few counts were recorded for this clonotype. This rearrangement joins TRBV12-3 or TRBV12-4 to TRBJ1-6; D is possibly TRBD1 (6 bases). This CDR3 region has 14 residues. V gave up 6 bases and J gave up 7 bases, with 13 bases separating them. The CDR3 loop reads CASRYPRGNSPLHF. The CDR3 bases are TGTGCCAGCAGATACCCTAGGGGGAATTCACCCCTCCACTTT.

There are a few counts of this clonotype. The chain couples TRBV7-3 to TRBJ2-1; 9 positions agree with TRBD2. With V trimmed by 5 bases and J by 4 bases, 9 bases remained unmatched. Germline-derived CDR1 and CDR2 are SGHTA and FQGTGA. The CDR3 has 16 residues. The CDR3 protein is CASSLDGGRAYNEQFF. The DNA of the CDR3 is TGTGCCAGCAGCCTAGACGGCGGGAGGGCTTACAATGAGCAGTTCTTC. Full variable domain (outside the CDR3, taken from reference TRBV7-3 and TRBJ2-1): GAGVSQTPSNKVTEKGKYVELRCDPISGHTALYWYRQSLGQGPEFLIYFQGTGAADDSGLPNDRFFAVRPEGSVSTLKIQRTERGDSAVYLCASSLDGGRAYNEQFFGPGTRLTVL.

This CDR3 reads CSATDSFYEQYF. The DNA for the CDR3 is TGCAGTGCTACGGATTCCTTCTACGAGCAGTACTTC. The chain has TRBV20-1 and TRBJ2-7; no definite D call. Germline-derived CDR1 and CDR2 are DFQATT and SNEGSKA (reference sequence). The CDR3 runs 12 residues. The ends were cut back, 4 bases at V and 3 bases at J, with 10 bases in the middle.

This clonotype showed up just a few times. The chain combines TRBV7-8 with TRBJ2-7; the match to TRBD2 covers 11 bases. The V gene's germline CDR1 is SGHVS and CDR2 FQNEAQ. J lost 2 bases, V lost 7 bases, and 7 bases had no gene match. There are 15 residues in the CDR3. DNA of the CDR3: TGTGCCAGCACCATAGGGACTAGCGGAGCCTACGAGCAGTACTTC. Encoded protein: CASTIGTSGAYEQYF.

The chain joins TRBV7-9 to TRBJ1-4; 7 bases are a match to TRBD1. The V gene's germline CDR1 is SEHNR and CDR2 FQNEAQ (reference sequence). The CDR3 sequence is 14 residues long. V shed 3 bases, J shed 5 bases, and the junction held 3 bases outside the gene matches. CDR3 DNA sequence: TGTGCCAGCAGCTTGAGCAGGGGGAATGAAAAACTGTTTTTT. The encoded protein is CASSLSRGNEKLFF. Using reference TRBV7-9 and TRBJ1-4 for the parts outside the CDR3, the full variable domain is DTGVSQNPRHKITKRGQNVTFRCDPISEHNRLYWYRQTLGQGPEFLTYFQNEAQLEKSRLLSDRFSAERPKGSFSTLEIQRTEQGDSAMYLCASSLSRGNEKLFFGSGTQLSVL.